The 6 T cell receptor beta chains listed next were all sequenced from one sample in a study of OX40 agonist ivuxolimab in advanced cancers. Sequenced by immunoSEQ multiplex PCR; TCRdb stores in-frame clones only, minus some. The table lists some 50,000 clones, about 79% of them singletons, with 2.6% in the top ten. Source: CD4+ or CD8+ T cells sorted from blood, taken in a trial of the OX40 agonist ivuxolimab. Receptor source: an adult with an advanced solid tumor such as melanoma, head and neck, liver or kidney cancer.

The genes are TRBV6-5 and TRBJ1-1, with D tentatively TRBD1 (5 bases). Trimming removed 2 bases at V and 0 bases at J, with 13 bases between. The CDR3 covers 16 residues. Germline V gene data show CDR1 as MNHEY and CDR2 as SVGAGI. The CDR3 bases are TGTGCCAGCAGTTACCTACCAGGGCAGGTGAACACTGAAGCTTTCTTT. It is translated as CASSYLPGQVNTEAFF.

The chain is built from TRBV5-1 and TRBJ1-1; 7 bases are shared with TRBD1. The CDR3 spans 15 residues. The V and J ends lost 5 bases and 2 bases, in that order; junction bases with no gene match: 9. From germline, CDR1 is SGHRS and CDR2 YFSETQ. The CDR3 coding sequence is TGCGCCAGCAGACCGGTCGTAGGGGGCAACACTGAAGCTTTCTTT. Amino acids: CASRPVVGGNTEAFF. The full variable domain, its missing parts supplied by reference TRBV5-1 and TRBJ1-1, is KAGVTQTPRYLIKTRGQQVTLSCSPISGHRSVSWYQQTPGQGLQFLFEYFSETQRNKGNFPGRFSGRQFSNSRSEMNVSTLELGDSALYLCASRPVVGGNTEAFFGQGTRLTVV.

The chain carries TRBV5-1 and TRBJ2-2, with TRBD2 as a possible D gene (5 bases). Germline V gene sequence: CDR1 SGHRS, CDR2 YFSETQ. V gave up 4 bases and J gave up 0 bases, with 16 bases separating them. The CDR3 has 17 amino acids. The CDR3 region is CASSAPVGGSNTGELFF. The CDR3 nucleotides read TGCGCCAGCAGCGCCCCTGTCGGAGGTTCGAACACCGGGGAGCTGTTTTTT.

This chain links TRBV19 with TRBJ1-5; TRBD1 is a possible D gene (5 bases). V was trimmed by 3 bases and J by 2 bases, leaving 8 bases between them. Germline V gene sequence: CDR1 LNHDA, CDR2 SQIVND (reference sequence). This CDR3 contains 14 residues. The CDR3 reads CASSIRGGNQPQHF. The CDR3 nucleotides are TGTGCCAGTAGTATCAGAGGGGGCAATCAGCCCCAGCATTTT.

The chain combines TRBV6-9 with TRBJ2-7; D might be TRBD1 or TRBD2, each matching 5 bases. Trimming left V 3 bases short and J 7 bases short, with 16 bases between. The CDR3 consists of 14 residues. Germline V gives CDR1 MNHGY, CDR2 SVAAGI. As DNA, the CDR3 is TGTGCCAGCAGTTACTCGACAGTTACGGGGGAGCAGTACTTC. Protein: CASSYSTVTGEQYF.

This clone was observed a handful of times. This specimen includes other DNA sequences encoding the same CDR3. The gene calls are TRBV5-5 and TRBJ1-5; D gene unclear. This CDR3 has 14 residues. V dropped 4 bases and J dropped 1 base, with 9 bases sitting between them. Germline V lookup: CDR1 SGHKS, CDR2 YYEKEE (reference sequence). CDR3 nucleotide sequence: TGTGCCAGCAGCGCGCCGGGCAGCAATCAGCCCCAGCATTTT. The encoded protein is CASSAPGSNQPQHF.